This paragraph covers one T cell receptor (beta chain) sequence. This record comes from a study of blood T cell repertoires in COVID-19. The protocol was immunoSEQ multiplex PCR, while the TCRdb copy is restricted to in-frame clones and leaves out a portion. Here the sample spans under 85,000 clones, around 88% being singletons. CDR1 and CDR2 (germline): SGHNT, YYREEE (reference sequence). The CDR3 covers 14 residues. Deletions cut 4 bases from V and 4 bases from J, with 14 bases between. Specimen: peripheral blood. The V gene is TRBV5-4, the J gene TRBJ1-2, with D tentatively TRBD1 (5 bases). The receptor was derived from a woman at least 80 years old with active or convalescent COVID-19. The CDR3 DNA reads TGTGCCAGCAGCCAAAGGGGTTTCCGCTATGGCTACACCTTC. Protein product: CASSQRGFRYGYTF.